A selection of T cell receptor beta chains follows, all from one sample in a study of human T cells and chemical hapten exposure. Via MiXCR, TCRdb re-called the RACE reads, giving one row per CDR3 protein. The sample comprises just over 80,000 distinct CDR3 sequences, about 10% of which are singletons, and roughly 4.2% rests with the top ten. Sample: whole blood, taken in connection with sensitization to the hapten diphenylcyclopropenone (DPC). All receptors come from a woman in her forties or fifties with alopecia areata. Some clones in this sample may be carry-over from other donors' samples. Each CDR3 is given with its conserved first and last residue. A D gene is named only where the DNA matches it firmly. Some rows mark clone size as missing; the rest say once, few, many or name a class of expanded clone.

d_gene: -
j_gene: TRBJ1-4
abundance: many
v_gene: TRBV7-9
CDR3nt: TGTGCCAGCAGCCCAAGGGGGGAAGGTGAAAAACTGTTTTTT
CDR3aa: CASSPRGEGEKLFF

d_gene: -
j_gene: TRBJ2-2
abundance: -
v_gene: TRBV19
CDR3nt: TGTGCCAGTAGGGTTCCCAACACCGGGGAGCTGTTTTTT
CDR3aa: CASRVPNTGELFF

d_gene: TRBD2
j_gene: TRBJ2-7
abundance: -
v_gene: TRBV12-3/TRBV12-4
CDR3nt: TGTGCCAGCACCCCCAGCGGGAGTTCGGGAGAGCAGTACTTC
CDR3aa: CASTPSGSSGEQYF

d_gene: -
j_gene: TRBJ2-7
abundance: many
v_gene: TRBV6-2/TRBV6-3
CDR3nt: TGTGCCAGCAGTTACTCCTCTGCGCGGAGGGGACGCGAGCAGTACTTC
CDR3aa: CASSYSSARRGREQYF

d_gene: -
j_gene: TRBJ1-4
abundance: many
v_gene: TRBV3-1
CDR3nt: TGTGCCAGCAGCCAAGTCGGGGTGGGAAAACTGTTTTTT
CDR3aa: CASSQVGVGKLFF

d_gene: -
j_gene: TRBJ1-3
abundance: -
v_gene: TRBV11-3
CDR3nt: TGTGCCAGCAGCTCGGAGGACGGAAACACCATATATTTT
CDR3aa: CASSSEDGNTIYF

d_gene: TRBD1
j_gene: TRBJ1-2
abundance: many
v_gene: TRBV28
CDR3nt: TGTGCCAGCAGTTTAATGGGACAGTTTGGACATGGCTACACCTTC
CDR3aa: CASSLMGQFGHGYTF

d_gene: -
j_gene: TRBJ2-5
abundance: -
v_gene: TRBV11-2
CDR3nt: TGTGCCAGCAGCTTCTCCGGGGCAGGGGACCAAGAGACCCAGTACTTC
CDR3aa: CASSFSGAGDQETQYF

d_gene: TRBD1
j_gene: TRBJ2-3
abundance: few
v_gene: TRBV6-5
CDR3nt: TGTGCCAGCACCACCATTCTCCGGACAGGGCCGCAGTATTTT
CDR3aa: CASTTILRTGPQYF

d_gene: TRBD1
j_gene: TRBJ2-3
abundance: many
v_gene: TRBV12-3/TRBV12-4
CDR3nt: TGTGCCAGCAGTATAACAACAGGGGCAATAGATACGCAGTATTTT
CDR3aa: CASSITTGAIDTQYF

d_gene: TRBD1
j_gene: TRBJ2-7
abundance: many
v_gene: TRBV6-5
CDR3nt: TGTGCCAGCAGTTACTCGGGACAGGGTTCCTACGAGCAGTACTTC
CDR3aa: CASSYSGQGSYEQYF

d_gene: -
j_gene: TRBJ2-3
abundance: many
v_gene: TRBV6-6
CDR3nt: TGTGCCAGCAGTTACTCGTTCGGCCAGGGGTCAGATACGCAGTATTTT
CDR3aa: CASSYSFGQGSDTQYF

d_gene: TRBD1
j_gene: TRBJ1-1
abundance: -
v_gene: TRBV27
CDR3nt: TGTGCCACCCGGGACAGGGAGAACACTGAAGCTTTCTTT
CDR3aa: CATRDRENTEAFF

d_gene: TRBD1
j_gene: TRBJ1-1
abundance: many
v_gene: TRBV12-5
CDR3nt: TGTGCTAGTGGTTTGACCACAGGGGCGAATGAAGCTTTCTTT
CDR3aa: CASGLTTGANEAFF

d_gene: TRBD2
j_gene: TRBJ2-1
abundance: -
v_gene: TRBV15
CDR3nt: TGTGCCACCAGCTCTAGCGGGGGTTCAATGTCCCTCAATGAGCAGTTCTTC
CDR3aa: CATSSSGGSMSLNEQFF

d_gene: TRBD2
j_gene: TRBJ2-1
abundance: many
v_gene: TRBV18
CDR3nt: TGTGCCAGCTCACCACCGGGGGGGGTCAATGAGCAGTTCTTC
CDR3aa: CASSPPGGVNEQFF

d_gene: TRBD2
j_gene: TRBJ2-1
abundance: many
v_gene: TRBV20-1
CDR3nt: TGCAGTGCTAGAGGCGCCAGCGGGGGGACCTCTCTCAATGAGCAGTTCTTC
CDR3aa: CSARGASGGTSLNEQFF

d_gene: -
j_gene: TRBJ1-1
abundance: -
v_gene: TRBV28
CDR3nt: TGTGCCAGCAGTTTATTGGGGAGGACTGAAGCTTTCTTT
CDR3aa: CASSLLGRTEAFF

d_gene: -
j_gene: TRBJ2-3
abundance: -
v_gene: TRBV10-1
CDR3nt: TGCGCCAGCAGTGATAGGCTAGCCTCAGATACGCAGTATTTT
CDR3aa: CASSDRLASDTQYF

d_gene: -
j_gene: TRBJ2-1
abundance: few
v_gene: TRBV11-2
CDR3nt: TGTGCCAGCAGCTTAGATCTGGGTCGGGAATGGGTTGAGCAGTTCTTC
CDR3aa: CASSLDLGREWVEQFF

d_gene: TRBD1
j_gene: TRBJ1-5
abundance: -
v_gene: TRBV2
CDR3nt: TGTGCCAGCAGGCCGGACAGGGGCAATCAGCCCCAGCATTTT
CDR3aa: CASRPDRGNQPQHF

d_gene: -
j_gene: TRBJ2-1
abundance: -
v_gene: TRBV18
CDR3nt: TGTGCCAGCTCACCGGGGCGCGGAATCTACAATGAGCAGTTCTTC
CDR3aa: CASSPGRGIYNEQFF

d_gene: -
j_gene: TRBJ2-5
abundance: few
v_gene: TRBV29-1
CDR3nt: TGCAGCGTACAGGGCTCCACAGAGACCCAGTACTTC
CDR3aa: CSVQGSTETQYF

d_gene: TRBD2
j_gene: TRBJ2-3
abundance: -
v_gene: TRBV5-1
CDR3nt: TGCGCCAGCAGCTTGCCCCCTAGCGGGGCCTCGGATACGCAGTATTTT
CDR3aa: CASSLPPSGASDTQYF

d_gene: -
j_gene: TRBJ1-1
abundance: many
v_gene: TRBV28
CDR3nt: TGTGCCAGCAGTCCGAGCACAGGGAGGAACACTGAAGCTTTCTTT
CDR3aa: CASSPSTGRNTEAFF

d_gene: TRBD1
j_gene: TRBJ2-7
abundance: many
v_gene: TRBV20-1
CDR3nt: TGCAGTGCTAGTCAAGACAGGGGTACCTACGAGCAGTACTTC
CDR3aa: CSASQDRGTYEQYF

d_gene: TRBD1
j_gene: TRBJ2-2
abundance: many
v_gene: TRBV7-3
CDR3nt: TGTGCCAGCAGCTTAAGAGGTACAGGGGGCTTCACCGGGGAGCTGTTTTTT
CDR3aa: CASSLRGTGGFTGELFF

d_gene: TRBD1
j_gene: TRBJ1-1
abundance: -
v_gene: TRBV5-5
CDR3nt: TGTGCCAGCAGCCCCGTGACTGCAGGGGGAGCTTTCTTT
CDR3aa: CASSPVTAGGAFF

d_gene: -
j_gene: TRBJ1-1
abundance: few
v_gene: TRBV28
CDR3nt: TGTGCCAGCAGTTTAGGGGGCGACACTGAAGCTTTCTTT
CDR3aa: CASSLGGDTEAFF

d_gene: -
j_gene: TRBJ2-7
abundance: few
v_gene: TRBV9
CDR3nt: TGTGCCAGCAGCCCTCGGTCAGGGTACTCCTACGAGCAGTACTTC
CDR3aa: CASSPRSGYSYEQYF

d_gene: TRBD1
j_gene: TRBJ1-3
abundance: many
v_gene: TRBV20-1
CDR3nt: TGCAGTGCTAGAGATGCGGGACAGGCCTCTGGAAACACCATATATTTT
CDR3aa: CSARDAGQASGNTIYF